The clone carrying this TCR beta chain appeared a few times. TCRdb analysed the 5' RACE reads with MiXCR anew, one entry per CDR3 protein. Here the sample spans about 410,000 distinct CDR3 sequences, under 20% being singletons. This record comes from a study of T-cell memory formation after mild COVID-19. This CDR3 region has 11 residues. Deletions cut 3 bases from V and 4 bases from J, with 4 bases between. Germline V gene sequence: CDR1 SNHLY, CDR2 FYNNEI. The chain combines TRBV2 with TRBJ2-7; D unresolved. The receptor was derived from a man younger than 30 who had mild COVID-19 (a few samples of this study predate the infection). Cell type and time point are not known. Material: PBMCs or a T cell subset sorted from them (not recorded which). The DNA for the CDR3 is TGTGCCAGCAGTGAGAAGTACGAGCAGTACGTC. It specifies CASSEKYEQYV.